Below, one T cell receptor (beta chain) is given with its context. This record comes from a study of blood T cell repertoires in COVID-19. Authors' analysis steps: Amplification of reference gene primers was used by the study to estimate nucleated cell counts. TCRdb keeps only in-frame clones here, not all; method: immunoSEQ multiplex PCR. The V and J calls and clone size are taken from that table; D and trimming were inferred from the DNA. Of 43,000 or so clones listed, about nine tenths are singletons. The clonotype originates from a man aged 55 to 69 with active COVID-19. Sequencing was performed on peripheral blood.

The CDR3 nucleotides read TGCGCCAGCAGCCAAGATCTTTCAGGTCAGCCCCAGCATTTT. It codes for CASSQDLSGQPQHF. J is TRBJ1-5 and V is TRBV4-3; D is unclear. V lost 0 bases, J lost 6 bases, and 9 bases lay in between. This CDR3 comprises 14 residues. The germline V gene encodes CDR1 LGHNA and CDR2 YSLEER.